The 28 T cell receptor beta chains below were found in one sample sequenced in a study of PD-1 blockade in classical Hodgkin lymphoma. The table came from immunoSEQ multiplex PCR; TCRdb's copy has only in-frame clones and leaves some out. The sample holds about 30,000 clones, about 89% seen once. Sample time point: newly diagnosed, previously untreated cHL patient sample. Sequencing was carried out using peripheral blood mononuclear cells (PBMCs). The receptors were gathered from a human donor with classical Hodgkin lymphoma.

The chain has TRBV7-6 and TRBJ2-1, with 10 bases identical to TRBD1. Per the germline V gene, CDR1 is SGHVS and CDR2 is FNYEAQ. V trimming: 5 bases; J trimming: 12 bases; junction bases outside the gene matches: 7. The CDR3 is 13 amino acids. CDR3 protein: CASSRSGQGGQFF. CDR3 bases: TGTGCCAGCAGCCGATCCGGACAGGGGGGGCAGTTCTTC.

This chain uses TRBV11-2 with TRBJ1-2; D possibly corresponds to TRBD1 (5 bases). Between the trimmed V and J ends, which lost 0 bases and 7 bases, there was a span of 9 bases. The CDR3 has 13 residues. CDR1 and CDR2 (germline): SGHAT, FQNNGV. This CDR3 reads CASSLDLGGGYTF. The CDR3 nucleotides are TGTGCCAGCAGCTTAGATCTGGGGGGTGGCTACACCTTC.

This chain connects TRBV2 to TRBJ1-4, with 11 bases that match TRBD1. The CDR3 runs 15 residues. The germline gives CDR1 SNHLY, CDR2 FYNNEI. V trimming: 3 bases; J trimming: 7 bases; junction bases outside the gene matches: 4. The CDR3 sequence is CASSEVGTGGEKLFF. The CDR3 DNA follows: TGTGCCAGCAGTGAGGTTGGGACAGGGGGTGAAAAACTGTTTTTT.

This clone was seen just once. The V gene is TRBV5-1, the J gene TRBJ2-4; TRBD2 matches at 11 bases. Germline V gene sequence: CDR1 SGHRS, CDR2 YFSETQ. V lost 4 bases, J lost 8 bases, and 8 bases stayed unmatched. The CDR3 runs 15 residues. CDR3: CASSTGLAVRDIQYF. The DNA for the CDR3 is TGCGCCAGCAGCACGGGACTAGCGGTCCGGGACATTCAGTACTTC.

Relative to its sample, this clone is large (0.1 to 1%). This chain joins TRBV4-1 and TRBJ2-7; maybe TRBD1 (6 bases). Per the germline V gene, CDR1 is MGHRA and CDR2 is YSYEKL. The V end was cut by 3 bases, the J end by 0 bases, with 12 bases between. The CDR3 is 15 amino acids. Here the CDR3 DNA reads TGCGCCAGCAGCCAGGTAGCGACAGGCTCCTACGAGCAGTACTTC. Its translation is CASSQVATGSYEQYF.

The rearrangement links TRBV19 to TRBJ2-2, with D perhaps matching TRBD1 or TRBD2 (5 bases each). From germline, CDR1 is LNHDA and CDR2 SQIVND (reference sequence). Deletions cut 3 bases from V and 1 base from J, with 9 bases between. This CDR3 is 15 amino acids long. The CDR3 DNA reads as TGTGCCAGTAGTATGAGGGGAAGGAACACCGGGGAGCTGTTTTTT. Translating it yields CASSMRGRNTGELFF.

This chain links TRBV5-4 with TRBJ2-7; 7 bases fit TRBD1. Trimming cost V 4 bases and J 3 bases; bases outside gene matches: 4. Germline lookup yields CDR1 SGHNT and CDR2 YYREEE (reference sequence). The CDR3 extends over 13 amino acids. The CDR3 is CASSKGTDYEQYF. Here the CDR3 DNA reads TGTGCCAGCAGCAAAGGGACAGACTACGAGCAGTACTTC.

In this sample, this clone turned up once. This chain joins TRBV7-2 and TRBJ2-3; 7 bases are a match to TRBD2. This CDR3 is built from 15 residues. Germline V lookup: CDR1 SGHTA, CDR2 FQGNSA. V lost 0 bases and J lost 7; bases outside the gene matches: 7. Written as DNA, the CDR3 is TGTGCCAGCAGCTTAGCTGGCGGGAGCTCGTATACGCAGTATTTT. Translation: CASSLAGGSSYTQYF.

The CDR3 reads CASSLNPSGNNEQFF. The CDR3 DNA reads as TGTGCCAGCAGCTTAAATCCTAGCGGTAACAATGAGCAGTTCTTC. V is TRBV7-7 and J is TRBJ2-1; 7 bases fit TRBD2. V lost 2 bases and J lost 5; bases outside the gene matches: 6. This CDR3 contains 15 residues. The germline CDR1 and CDR2 sequences are SSHAT and FNYEAQ (reference sequence). Combining the CDR3 with reference TRBV7-7 and TRBJ2-1 gives the whole variable domain GAGVSQSPRYKVTKRGQDVTLRCDPISSHATLYWYQQALGQGPEFLTYFNYEAQPDKSGLPSDRFSAERPEGSISTLTIQRTEQRDSAMYRCASSLNPSGNNEQFFGPGTRLTVL.

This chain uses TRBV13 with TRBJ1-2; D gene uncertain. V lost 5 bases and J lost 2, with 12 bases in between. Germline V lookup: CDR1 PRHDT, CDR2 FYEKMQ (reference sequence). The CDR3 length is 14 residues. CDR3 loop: CASSLSGPNYGYTF. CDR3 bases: TGTGCCAGCAGCCTCAGTGGGCCCAACTATGGCTACACCTTC.

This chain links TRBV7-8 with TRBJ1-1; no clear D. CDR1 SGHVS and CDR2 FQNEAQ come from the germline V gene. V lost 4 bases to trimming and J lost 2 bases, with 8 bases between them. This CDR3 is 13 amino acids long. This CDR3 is CASSSFTNTEAFF. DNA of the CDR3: TGTGCCAGCAGCTCCTTCACCAACACTGAAGCTTTCTTT. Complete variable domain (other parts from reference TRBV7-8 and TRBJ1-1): GAGVSQSPRYKVAKRGQDVALRCDPISGHVSLFWYQQALGQGPEFLTYFQNEAQLDKSGLPSDRFFAERPEGSVSTLKIQRTQQEDSAVYLCASSSFTNTEAFFGQGTRLTVV.

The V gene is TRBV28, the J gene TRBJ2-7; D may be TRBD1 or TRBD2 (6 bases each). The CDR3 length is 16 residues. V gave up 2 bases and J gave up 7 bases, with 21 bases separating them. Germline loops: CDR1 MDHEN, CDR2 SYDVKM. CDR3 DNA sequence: TGTGCCAGCAGTTTAGTGAGGGGGGATCCCCCGACTGAGCAGTACTTC. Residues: CASSLVRGDPPTEQYF. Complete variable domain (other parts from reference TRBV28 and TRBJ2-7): DVKVTQSSRYLVKRTGEKVFLECVQDMDHENMFWYRQDPGLGLRLIYFSYDVKMKEKGDIPEGYSVSREKKERFSLILESASTNQTSMYLCASSLVRGDPPTEQYFGPGTRLTVT.

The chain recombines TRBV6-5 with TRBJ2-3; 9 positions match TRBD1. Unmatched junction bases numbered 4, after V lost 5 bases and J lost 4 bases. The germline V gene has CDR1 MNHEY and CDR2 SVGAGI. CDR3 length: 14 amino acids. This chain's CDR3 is CASSNRGLADTQYF. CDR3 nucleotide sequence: TGTGCCAGCAGTAACAGGGGGCTTGCAGATACGCAGTATTTT.

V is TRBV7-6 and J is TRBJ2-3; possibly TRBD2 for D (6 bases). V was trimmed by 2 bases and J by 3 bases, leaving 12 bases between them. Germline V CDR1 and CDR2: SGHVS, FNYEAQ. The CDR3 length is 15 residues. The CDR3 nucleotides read TGTGCCAGCAGCTTATTTGCGACTAGGACAGATACGCAGTATTTT. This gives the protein CASSLFATRTDTQYF.

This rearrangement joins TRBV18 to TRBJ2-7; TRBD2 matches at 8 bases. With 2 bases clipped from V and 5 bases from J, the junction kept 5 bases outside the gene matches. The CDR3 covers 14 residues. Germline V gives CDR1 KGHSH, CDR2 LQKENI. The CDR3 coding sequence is TGTGCCAGCTCACCATCTGGGACTAGGGACGAGCAGTACTTC. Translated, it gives CASSPSGTRDEQYF.

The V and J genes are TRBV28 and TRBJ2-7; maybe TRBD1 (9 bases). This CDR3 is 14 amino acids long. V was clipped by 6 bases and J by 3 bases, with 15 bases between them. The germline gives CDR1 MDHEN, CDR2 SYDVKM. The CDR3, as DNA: TGTGCCAGCAGGATAGCGGGACAGGGCTACGAGCAGTACTTC. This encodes CASRIAGQGYEQYF. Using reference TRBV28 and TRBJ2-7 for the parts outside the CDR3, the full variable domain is DVKVTQSSRYLVKRTGEKVFLECVQDMDHENMFWYRQDPGLGLRLIYFSYDVKMKEKGDIPEGYSVSREKKERFSLILESASTNQTSMYLCASRIAGQGYEQYFGPGTRLTVT.

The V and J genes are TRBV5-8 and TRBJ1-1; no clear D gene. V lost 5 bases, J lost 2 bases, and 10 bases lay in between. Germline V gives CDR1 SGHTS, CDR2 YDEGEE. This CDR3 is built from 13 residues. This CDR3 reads CASSVSQNTEAFF. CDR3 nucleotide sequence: TGTGCCAGCAGTGTCAGCCAAAACACTGAAGCTTTCTTT.

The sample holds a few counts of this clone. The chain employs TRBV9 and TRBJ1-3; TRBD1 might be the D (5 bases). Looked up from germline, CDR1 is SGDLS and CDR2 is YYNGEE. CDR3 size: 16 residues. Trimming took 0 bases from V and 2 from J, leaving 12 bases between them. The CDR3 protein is CASSVATGEAGNTIYF. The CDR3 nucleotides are TGTGCCAGCAGCGTAGCTACGGGGGAAGCTGGAAACACCATATATTTT.

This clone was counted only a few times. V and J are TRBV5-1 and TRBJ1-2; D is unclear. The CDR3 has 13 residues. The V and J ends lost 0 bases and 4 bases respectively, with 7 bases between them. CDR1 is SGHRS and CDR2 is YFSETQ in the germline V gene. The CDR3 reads CASSLGQSYGYTF. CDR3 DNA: TGCGCCAGCAGCTTGGGACAATCCTATGGCTACACCTTC.

In DNA, the CDR3 is TGTGCCAGCAGAGATGGTCAACTCTACGAGCAGTACTTC. Translation: CASRDGQLYEQYF. The chain carries TRBV6-1 and TRBJ2-7, with no clear D. Trimming stripped 6 bases from V and 3 bases from J, with 12 bases between. CDR3 length: 13 amino acids. Germline V gives CDR1 MNHNS, CDR2 SASEGT.

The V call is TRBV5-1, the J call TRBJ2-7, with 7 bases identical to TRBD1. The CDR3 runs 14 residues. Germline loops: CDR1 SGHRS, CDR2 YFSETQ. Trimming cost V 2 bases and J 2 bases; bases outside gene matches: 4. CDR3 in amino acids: CASSFTTGTYEQYF. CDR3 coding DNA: TGCGCCAGCAGCTTCACGACAGGGACCTACGAGCAGTACTTC.

The CDR3 reads CASSLFPAGVGVNTEAFF. CDR3 DNA: TGTGCCAGCAGTTTATTCCCCGCAGGGGTCGGCGTGAACACTGAAGCTTTCTTT. The gene calls are TRBV28 and TRBJ1-1; tentative D call: TRBD1 (6 bases). Trimming pared 1 base from V and 0 bases from J, leaving 18 bases between. Per the germline V gene, CDR1 is MDHEN and CDR2 is SYDVKM. This CDR3 has 18 residues.

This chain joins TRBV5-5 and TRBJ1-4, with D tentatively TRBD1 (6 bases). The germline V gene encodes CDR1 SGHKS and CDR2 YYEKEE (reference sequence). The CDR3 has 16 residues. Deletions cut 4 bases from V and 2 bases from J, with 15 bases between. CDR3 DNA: TGTGCCAGCAGCCCGACTGGGGGGCAGACTAATGAAAAACTGTTTTTT. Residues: CASSPTGGQTNEKLFF.

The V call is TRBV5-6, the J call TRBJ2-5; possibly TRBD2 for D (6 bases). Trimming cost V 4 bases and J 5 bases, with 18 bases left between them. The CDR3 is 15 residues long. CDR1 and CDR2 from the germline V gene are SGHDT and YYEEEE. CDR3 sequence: CASSLFTLEGETQYF. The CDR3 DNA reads TGTGCCAGCAGCCTATTCACTCTGGAGGGGGAGACCCAGTACTTC.

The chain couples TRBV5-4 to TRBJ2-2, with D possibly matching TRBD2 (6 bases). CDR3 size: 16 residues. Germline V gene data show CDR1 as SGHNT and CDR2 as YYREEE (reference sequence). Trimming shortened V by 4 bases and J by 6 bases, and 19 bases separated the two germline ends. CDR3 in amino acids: CASSPAGQLMAGELFF. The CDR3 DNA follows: TGTGCCAGCAGCCCCGCGGGGCAACTGATGGCCGGGGAGCTGTTTTTT.

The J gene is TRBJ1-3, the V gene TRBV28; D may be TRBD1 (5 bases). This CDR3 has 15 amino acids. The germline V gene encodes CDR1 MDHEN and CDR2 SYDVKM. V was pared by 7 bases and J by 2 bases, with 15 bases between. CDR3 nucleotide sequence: TGTGCCAGCACTCAGGGACCCCTCGCTGGAAACACCATATATTTT. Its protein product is CASTQGPLAGNTIYF.

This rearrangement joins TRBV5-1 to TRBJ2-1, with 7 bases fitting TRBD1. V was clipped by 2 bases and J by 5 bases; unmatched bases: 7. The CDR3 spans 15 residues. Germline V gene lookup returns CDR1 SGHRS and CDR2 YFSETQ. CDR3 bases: TGCGCCAGCAGCTTACAGGGGTTGGAGAACAATGAGCAGTTCTTC. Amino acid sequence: CASSLQGLENNEQFF.

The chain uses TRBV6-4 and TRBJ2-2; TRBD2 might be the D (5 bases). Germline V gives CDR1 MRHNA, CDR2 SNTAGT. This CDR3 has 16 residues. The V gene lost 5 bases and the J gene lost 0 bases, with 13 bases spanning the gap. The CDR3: CASSPEGAPNTGELFF. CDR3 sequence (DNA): TGTGCCAGCAGTCCCGAGGGAGCCCCGAACACCGGGGAGCTGTTTTTT.